This T cell receptor beta chain came from a study of identical twins. J was trimmed by 4 bases and V by 6 bases; bases with no gene match: 12. The CDR3 spans 14 residues. Germline CDR1 reads SQVTM; CDR2 reads ANQGSEA. This clonotype occurred a few times. TCRdb re-called the 5' RACE reads through MiXCR, storing one row per CDR3 protein. In the table there are roughly 500,000 distinct CDR3 sequences, about 20% of which are singletons. This sample was shared with a second study, whose subject was T cells expressing NK-cell markers.

The chain joins TRBV29-1 to TRBJ2-7, with 7 bases identical to TRBD1. Sequencing was carried out using CD4+ T cells sorted from blood. The sequence derives from a woman under 30 in good health. The CDR3: CSVSWGQLVYEQYF. The DNA of the CDR3 is TGCAGCGTAAGTTGGGGACAGTTGGTTTACGAGCAGTACTTC.